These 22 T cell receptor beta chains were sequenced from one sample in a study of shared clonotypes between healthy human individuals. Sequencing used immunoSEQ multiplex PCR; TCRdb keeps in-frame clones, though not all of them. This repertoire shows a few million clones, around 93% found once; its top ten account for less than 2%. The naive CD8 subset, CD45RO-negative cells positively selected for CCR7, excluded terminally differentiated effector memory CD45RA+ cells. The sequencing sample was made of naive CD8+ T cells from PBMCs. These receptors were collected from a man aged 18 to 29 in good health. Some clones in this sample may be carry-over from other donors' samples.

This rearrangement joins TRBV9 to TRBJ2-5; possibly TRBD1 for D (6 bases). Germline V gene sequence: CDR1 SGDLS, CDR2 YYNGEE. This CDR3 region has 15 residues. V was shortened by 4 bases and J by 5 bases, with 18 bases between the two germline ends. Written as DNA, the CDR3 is TGTGCCAGCAGCCCATCAGGGGATAGCGACGAGACCCAGTACTTC. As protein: CASSPSGDSDETQYF.

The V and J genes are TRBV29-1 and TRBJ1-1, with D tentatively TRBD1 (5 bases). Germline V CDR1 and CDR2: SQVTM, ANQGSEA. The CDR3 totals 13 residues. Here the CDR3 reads CRVTGTQNTEAFF. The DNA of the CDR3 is TGCAGAGTTACCGGGACCCAGAACACTGAAGCTTTCTTT.

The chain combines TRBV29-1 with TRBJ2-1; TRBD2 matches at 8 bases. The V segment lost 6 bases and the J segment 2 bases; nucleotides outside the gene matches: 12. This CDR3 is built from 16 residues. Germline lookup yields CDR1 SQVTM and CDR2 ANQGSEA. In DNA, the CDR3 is TGCAGCGTGCAACCTTCGGGAGGGGGGACCTACAATGAGCAGTTCTTC. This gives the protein CSVQPSGGGTYNEQFF.

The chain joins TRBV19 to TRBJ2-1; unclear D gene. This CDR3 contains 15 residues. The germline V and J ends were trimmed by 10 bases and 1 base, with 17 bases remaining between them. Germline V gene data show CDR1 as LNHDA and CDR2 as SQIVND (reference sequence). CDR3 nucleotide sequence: TGTGCCACCACCGAATCGTGGCATTCCTACAATGAGCAGTTCTTC. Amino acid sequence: CATTESWHSYNEQFF.

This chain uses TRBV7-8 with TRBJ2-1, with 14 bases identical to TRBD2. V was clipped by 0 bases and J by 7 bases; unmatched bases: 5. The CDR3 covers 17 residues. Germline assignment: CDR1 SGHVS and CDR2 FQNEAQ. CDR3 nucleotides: TGTGCCAGCAGCTTAGCACCGACTAGCGGGAGGGTAAATGAGCAGTTCTTC. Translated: CASSLAPTSGRVNEQFF.

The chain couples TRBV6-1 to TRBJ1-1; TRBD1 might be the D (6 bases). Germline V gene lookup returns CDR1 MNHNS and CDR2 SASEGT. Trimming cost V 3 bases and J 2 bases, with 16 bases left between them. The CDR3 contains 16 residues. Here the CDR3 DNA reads TGTGCCAGCAGTGACCCTTGGACAGAGAGAAACACTGAAGCTTTCTTT. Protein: CASSDPWTERNTEAFF.

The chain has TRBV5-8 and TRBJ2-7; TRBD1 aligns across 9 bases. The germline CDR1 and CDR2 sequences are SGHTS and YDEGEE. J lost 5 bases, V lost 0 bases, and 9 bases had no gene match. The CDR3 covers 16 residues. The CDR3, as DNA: TGTGCCAGCAGCTTGGGGTTTGGGACAGGGATGAACGAGCAGTACTTC. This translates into CASSLGFGTGMNEQYF. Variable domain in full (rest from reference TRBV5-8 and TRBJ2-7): EAGVTQSPTHLIKTRGQQATLRCSPISGHTSVYWYQQALGLGLQFLLWYDEGEERNRGNFPPRFSGRQFPNYSSELNVNALELEDSALYLCASSLGFGTGMNEQYFGPGTRLTVT.

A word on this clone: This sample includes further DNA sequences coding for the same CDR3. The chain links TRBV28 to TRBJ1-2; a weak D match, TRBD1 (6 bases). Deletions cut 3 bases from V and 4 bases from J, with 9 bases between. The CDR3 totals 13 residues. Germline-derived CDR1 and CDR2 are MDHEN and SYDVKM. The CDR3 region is CASSLEDSYGYTF. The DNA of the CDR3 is TGTGCCAGCAGTTTGGAGGACAGCTATGGCTACACCTTC.

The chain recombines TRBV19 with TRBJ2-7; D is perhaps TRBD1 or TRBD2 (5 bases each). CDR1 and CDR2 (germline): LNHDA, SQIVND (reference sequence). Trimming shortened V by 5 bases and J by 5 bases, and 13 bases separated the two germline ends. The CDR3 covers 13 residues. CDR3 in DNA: TGTGCCAGTAGTTTGGGACGGACTGACGAGCAGTACTTC. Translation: CASSLGRTDEQYF.

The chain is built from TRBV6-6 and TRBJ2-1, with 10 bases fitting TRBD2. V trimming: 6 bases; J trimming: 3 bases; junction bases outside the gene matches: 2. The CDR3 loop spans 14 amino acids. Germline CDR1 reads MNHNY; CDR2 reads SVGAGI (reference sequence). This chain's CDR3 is CASRRTSGYNEQFF. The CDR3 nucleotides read TGTGCCAGCAGACGGACTAGCGGCTACAATGAGCAGTTCTTC.

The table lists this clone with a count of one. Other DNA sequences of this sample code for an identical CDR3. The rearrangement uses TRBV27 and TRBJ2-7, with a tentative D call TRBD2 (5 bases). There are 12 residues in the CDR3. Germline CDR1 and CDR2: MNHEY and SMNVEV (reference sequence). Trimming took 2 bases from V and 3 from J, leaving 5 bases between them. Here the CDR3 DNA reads TGTGCCAGCAGTTTAGAGGGCTACGAGCAGTACTTC. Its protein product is CASSLEGYEQYF.

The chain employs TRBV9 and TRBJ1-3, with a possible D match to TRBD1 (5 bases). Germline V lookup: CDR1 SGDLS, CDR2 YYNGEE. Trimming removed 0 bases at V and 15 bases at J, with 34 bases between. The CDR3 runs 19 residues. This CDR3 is CASSVAWREGGRAIGGKYF. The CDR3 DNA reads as TGTGCCAGCAGCGTAGCGTGGCGGGAAGGAGGCCGAGCCATTGGGGGAAAATATTTT.

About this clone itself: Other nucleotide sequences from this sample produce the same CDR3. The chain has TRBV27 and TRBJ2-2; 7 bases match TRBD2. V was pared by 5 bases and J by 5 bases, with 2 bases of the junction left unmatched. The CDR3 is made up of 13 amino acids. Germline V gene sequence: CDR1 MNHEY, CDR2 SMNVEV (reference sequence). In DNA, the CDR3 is TGTGCCAGCAGTACCGGGAGGACCGGGGAGCTGTTTTTT. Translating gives CASSTGRTGELFF.

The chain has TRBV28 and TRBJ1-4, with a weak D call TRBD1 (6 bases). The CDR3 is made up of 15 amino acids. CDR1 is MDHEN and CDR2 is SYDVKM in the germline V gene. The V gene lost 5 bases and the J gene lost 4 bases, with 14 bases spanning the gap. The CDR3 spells CASSPRQGINEKLFF. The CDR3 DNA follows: TGTGCCAGCAGTCCACGCCAGGGGATTAATGAAAAACTGTTTTTT. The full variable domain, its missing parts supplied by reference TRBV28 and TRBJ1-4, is DVKVTQSSRYLVKRTGEKVFLECVQDMDHENMFWYRQDPGLGLRLIYFSYDVKMKEKGDIPEGYSVSREKKERFSLILESASTNQTSMYLCASSPRQGINEKLFFGSGTQLSVL.

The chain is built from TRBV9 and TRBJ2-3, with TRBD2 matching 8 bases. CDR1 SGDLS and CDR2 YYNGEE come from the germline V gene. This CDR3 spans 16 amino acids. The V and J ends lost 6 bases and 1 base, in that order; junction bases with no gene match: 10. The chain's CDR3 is CASTPWIGRGTDTQYF. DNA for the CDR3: TGTGCCAGCACTCCATGGATCGGGAGGGGCACAGATACGCAGTATTTT.

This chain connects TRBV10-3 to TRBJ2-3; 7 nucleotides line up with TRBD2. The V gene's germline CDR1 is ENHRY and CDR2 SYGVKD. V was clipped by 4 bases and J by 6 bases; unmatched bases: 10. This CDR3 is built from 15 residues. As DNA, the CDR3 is TGTGCCATCAGTGGGGGCGGGAGCGCCCCGGATACGCAGTATTTT. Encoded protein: CAISGGGSAPDTQYF.

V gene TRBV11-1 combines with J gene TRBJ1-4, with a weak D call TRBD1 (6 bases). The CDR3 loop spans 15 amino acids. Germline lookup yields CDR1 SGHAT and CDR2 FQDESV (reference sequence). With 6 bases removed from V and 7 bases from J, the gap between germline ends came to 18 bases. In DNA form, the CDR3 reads TGTGCCAGCAGTACATCGGGACACTCGGGTGAAAAACTGTTTTTT. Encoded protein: CASSTSGHSGEKLFF.

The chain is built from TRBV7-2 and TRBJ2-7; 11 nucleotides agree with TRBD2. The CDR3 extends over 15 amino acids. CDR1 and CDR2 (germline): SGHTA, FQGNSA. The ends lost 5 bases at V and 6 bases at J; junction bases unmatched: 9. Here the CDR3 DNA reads TGTGCCAGCAGCGTAATAGCGGGAGGGCCGGGCGAGCAGTACTTC. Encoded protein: CASSVIAGGPGEQYF.

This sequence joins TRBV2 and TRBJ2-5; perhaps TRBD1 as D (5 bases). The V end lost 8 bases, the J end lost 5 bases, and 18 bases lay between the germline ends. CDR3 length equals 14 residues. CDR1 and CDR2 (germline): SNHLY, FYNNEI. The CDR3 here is CASPQGPSTETQYF. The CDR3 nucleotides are TGTGCCAGCCCCCAGGGTCCCTCAACGGAGACCCAGTACTTC.

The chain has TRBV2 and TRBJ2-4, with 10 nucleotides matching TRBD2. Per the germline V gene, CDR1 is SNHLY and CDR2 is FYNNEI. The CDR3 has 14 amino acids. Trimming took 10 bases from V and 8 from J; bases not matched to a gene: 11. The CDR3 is CATLGEREGYIQYF. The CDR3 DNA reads TGTGCCACCCTGGGAGAGCGGGAGGGATACATTCAGTACTTC. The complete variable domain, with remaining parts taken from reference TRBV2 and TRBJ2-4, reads EPEVTQTPSHQVTQMGQEVILRCVPISNHLYFYWYRQILGQKVEFLVSFYNNEISEKSEIFDDQFSVERPDGSNFTLKIRSTKLEDSAMYFCATLGEREGYIQYFGAGTRLSVL.

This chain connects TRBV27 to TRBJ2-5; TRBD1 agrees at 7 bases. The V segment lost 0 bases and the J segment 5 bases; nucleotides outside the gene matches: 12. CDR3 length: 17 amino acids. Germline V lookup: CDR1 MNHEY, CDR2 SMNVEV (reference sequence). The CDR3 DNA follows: TGTGCCAGCAGTTTATCGTTAGGGGGCCTAGGTAGGGAGACCCAGTACTTC. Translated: CASSLSLGGLGRETQYF.

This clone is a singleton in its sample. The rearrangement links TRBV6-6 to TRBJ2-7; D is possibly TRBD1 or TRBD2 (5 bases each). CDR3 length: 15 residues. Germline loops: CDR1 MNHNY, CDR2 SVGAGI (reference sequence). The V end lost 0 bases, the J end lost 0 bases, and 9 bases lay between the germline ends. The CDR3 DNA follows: TGTGCCAGCAGTTACTCGGTAGGGACCTCCTACGAGCAGTACTTC. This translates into CASSYSVGTSYEQYF.